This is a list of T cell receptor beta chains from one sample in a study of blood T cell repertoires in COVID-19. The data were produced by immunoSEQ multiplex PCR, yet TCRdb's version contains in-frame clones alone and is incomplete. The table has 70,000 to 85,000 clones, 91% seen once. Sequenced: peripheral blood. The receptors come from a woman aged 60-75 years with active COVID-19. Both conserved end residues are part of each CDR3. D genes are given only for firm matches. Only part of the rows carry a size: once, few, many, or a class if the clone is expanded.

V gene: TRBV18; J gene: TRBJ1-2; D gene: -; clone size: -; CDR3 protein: CASSPTGGPEGYTF; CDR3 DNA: TGTGCCAGCTCACCAACTGGGGGCCCCGAGGGCTACACCTTC
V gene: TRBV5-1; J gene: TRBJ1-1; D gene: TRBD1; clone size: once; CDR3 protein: CASSLVRRGTGGNTEAFF; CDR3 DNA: TGCGCCAGCAGCTTGGTCCGCCGCGGGACAGGGGGGAACACTGAAGCTTTCTTT
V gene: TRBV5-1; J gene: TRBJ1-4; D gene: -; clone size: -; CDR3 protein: CASSLQGRANEKLFF; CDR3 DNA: TGCGCCAGCAGCTTGCAGGGCAGGGCTAATGAAAAACTGTTTTTT
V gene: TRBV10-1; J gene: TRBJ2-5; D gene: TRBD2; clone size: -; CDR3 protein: CASSESAAGGRKTQYF; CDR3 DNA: TGCGCCAGCAGTGAATCAGCGGCCGGGGGGAGGAAGACCCAGTACTTC
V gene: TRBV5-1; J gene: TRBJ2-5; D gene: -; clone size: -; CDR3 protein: CASSLAGVQETQYF; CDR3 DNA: TGCGCCAGCAGCTTGGCGGGGGTCCAAGAGACCCAGTACTTC
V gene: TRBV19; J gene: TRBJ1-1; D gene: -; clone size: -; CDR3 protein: CASSIRGKLGTEAFF; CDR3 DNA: TGTGCCAGTAGTATTAGAGGGAAACTGGGCACTGAAGCTTTCTTT
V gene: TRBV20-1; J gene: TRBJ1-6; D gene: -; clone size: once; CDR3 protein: CSASGYRSNSPLHF; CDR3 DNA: TGCAGTGCTAGTGGTTACAGGTCAAATTCACCCCTCCACTTT
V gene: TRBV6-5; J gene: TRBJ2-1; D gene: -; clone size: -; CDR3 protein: CAAAERPLHNEQFF; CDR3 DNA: TGTGCCGCCGCTGAGAGACCACTACACAATGAGCAGTTCTTC
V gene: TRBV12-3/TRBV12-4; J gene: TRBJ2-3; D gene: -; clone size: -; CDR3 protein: CASRRGLSGTQYF; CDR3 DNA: TGTGCCAGCAGGCGGGGTCTGAGTGGTACGCAGTATTTT
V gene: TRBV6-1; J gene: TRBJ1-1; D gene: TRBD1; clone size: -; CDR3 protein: CASSDRGRPPEAFF; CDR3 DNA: TGTGCCAGCAGTGACAGGGGGCGCCCCCCTGAAGCTTTCTTT
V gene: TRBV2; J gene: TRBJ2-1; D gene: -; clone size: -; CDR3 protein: CASRSGGSLFF; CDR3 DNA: TGTGCCAGCAGATCCGGAGGGAGTCTGTTCTTC
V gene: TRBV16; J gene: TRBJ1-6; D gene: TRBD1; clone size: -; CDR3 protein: CASSQSPGQGSPLHF; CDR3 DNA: TGTGCCAGCAGCCAATCCCCGGGACAGGGTTCACCCCTCCACTTT
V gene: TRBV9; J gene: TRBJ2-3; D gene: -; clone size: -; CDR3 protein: CASSVALTRSSTDTQYF; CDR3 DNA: TGTGCCAGCAGCGTAGCCTTGACCAGGTCTAGCACAGATACGCAGTATTTT
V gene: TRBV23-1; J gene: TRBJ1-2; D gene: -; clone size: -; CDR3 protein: CASRQKGGGNYGYTF; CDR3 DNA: TGCGCCAGCAGGCAAAAGGGGGGGGGAAACTATGGCTACACCTTC
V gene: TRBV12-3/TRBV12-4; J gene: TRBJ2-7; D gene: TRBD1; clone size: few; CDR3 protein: CASRDDRGFGYF; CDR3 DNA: TGTGCCAGCAGGGATGACAGGGGGTTTGGGTACTTC
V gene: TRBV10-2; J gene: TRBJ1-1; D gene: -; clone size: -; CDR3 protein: CASSEYERFEAFF; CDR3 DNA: TGCGCCAGCAGTGAGTATGAGAGATTTGAAGCTTTCTTT
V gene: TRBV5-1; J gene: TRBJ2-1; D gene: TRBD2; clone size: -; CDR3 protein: CASSLALAGSLSYNEQFF; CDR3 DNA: TGCGCCAGCAGCTTGGCCCTAGCGGGGAGCCTCTCCTACAATGAGCAGTTCTTC
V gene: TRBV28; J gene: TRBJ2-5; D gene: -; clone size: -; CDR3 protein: CASSPPGQETQYF; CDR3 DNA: TGTGCCAGCAGTCCTCCGGGCCAAGAGACCCAGTACTTC
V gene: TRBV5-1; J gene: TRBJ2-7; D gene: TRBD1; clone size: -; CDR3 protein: CASSLRGGFDEQYF; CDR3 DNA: TGCGCCAGCAGCTTGCGAGGGGGCTTCGACGAGCAGTACTTC
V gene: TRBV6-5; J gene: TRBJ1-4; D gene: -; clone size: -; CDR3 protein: CASSSPAREKLFF; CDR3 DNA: TGTGCCAGCAGTTCCCCTGCTCGGGAAAAACTGTTTTTT
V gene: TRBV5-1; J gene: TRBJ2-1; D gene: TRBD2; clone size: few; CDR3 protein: CASSRTAGGIYNEQFF; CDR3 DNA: TGCGCCAGCAGCCGAACAGCGGGAGGTATTTACAATGAGCAGTTCTTC
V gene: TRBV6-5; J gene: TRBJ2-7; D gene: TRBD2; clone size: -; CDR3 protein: CASSQPSGSSYEQYF; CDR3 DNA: TGTGCCAGCAGTCAGCCTAGCGGGAGCTCCTACGAGCAGTACTTC
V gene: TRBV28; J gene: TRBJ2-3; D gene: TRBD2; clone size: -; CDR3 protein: CASRLAGGSDTQYF; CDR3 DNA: TGTGCCAGCAGACTAGCGGGAGGCTCGGATACGCAGTATTTT
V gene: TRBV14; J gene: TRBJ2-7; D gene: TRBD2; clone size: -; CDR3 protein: CASSHQLAALGEQYF; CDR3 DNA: TGTGCCAGCAGCCATCAACTAGCGGCTCTTGGTGAGCAGTACTTC
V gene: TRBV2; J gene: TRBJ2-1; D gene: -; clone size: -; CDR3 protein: CASREDLSSYNEQFF; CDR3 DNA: TGTGCCAGCAGGGAGGACTTAAGCTCCTACAATGAGCAGTTCTTC
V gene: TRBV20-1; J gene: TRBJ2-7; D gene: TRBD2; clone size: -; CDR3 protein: CSASSGSKYEQYF; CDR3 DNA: TGCAGTGCTAGTAGCGGGAGTAAATACGAGCAGTACTTC
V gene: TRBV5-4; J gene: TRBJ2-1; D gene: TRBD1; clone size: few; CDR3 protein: CASSRSGQGVHNEQFF; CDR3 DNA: TGTGCCAGCAGCCGATCGGGACAGGGTGTGCACAATGAGCAGTTCTTC
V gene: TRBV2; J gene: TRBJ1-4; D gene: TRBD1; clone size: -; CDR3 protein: CASDTGGSGEKLFF; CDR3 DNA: TGTGCCAGCGACACAGGGGGCTCTGGGGAAAAACTGTTTTTT
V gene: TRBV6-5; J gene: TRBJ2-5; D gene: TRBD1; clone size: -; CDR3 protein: CASSYSNPGRGETQYF; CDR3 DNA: TGTGCCAGCAGTTACTCGAATCCGGGCAGGGGGGAGACCCAGTACTTC
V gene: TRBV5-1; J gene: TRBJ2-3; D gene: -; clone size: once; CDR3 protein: CASSQMGGTASDTQYF; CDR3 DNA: TGCGCCAGCAGCCAAATGGGGGGTACTGCCTCAGATACGCAGTATTTT
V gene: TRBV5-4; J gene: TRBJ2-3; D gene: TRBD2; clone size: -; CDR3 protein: CASSLEAIGRATDTQYF; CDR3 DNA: TGTGCCAGCAGCTTGGAGGCTATCGGGAGGGCAACAGATACGCAGTATTTT
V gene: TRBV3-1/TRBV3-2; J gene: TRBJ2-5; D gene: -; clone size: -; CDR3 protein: CASSQNLGETQYF; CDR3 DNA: TGTGCCAGCAGCCAAAATCTCGGTGAGACCCAGTACTTC
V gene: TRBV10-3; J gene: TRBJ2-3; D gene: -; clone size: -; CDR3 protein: CAIALGGTSTDTQYF; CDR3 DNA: TGTGCCATAGCTTTAGGCGGGACTAGCACAGATACGCAGTATTTT
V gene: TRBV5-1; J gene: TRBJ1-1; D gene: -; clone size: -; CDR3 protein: CASSSPGETEAFF; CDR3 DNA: TGCGCCAGCAGTTCCCCGGGGGAAACTGAAGCTTTCTTT
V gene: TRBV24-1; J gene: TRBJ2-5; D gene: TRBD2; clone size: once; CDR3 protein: CATSDFPAGSQETQYF; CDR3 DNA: TGTGCCACCAGTGATTTTCCAGCGGGGTCCCAAGAGACCCAGTACTTC